This T cell receptor (beta chain) was recovered during a study of OX40 agonist ivuxolimab in advanced cancers. The repertoire was sequenced with immunoSEQ multiplex PCR; TCRdb's copy has only in-frame clones and lacks some. This repertoire shows 70,000 or so clones, approximately 80% found once; its top ten account for about 1.1%. CDR1 is SGHRS, CDR2 YFSETQ, per germline. The CDR3 extends over 12 amino acids. Trimming took off 4 bases at V and 1 base at J, with 5 bases between the two ends. Sequenced here: CD4+ or CD8+ T cells sorted from blood, sampled in a trial of the OX40 agonist ivuxolimab. The gene calls are TRBV5-1 and TRBJ2-5, with D unclear. This sequence originates from an adult with an advanced solid tumor such as melanoma, head and neck, liver or kidney cancer. The CDR3, as DNA: TGCGCCAGCAGCGTATCCCAAGAGACCCAGTACTTC. Protein product: CASSVSQETQYF.